The rows below give T cell receptor beta chains drawn from one sample of a study of T cell repertoires in cytomegalovirus infection. TCRdb fed the reads into MiXCR, producing one record per CDR3 protein. This sample yields 97,000 or so distinct CDR3 sequences, of which 15% to 20% are seen a single time; more than 7% belongs to the top ten. Sequencing was performed on PBMCs. These receptors originate from a human donor in good health (CMV status not recorded). Some clones in this sample may be carry-over from other donors' samples. Both conserved end residues are part of each CDR3. Fields, in order: J gene, V gene, CDR3 protein.

j_gene: TRBJ1-1
v_gene: TRBV4-1
CDR3aa: CASSQDGGRTEAFF

j_gene: TRBJ1-2
v_gene: TRBV7-6
CDR3aa: CASSYYGGGTNYGYTF

j_gene: TRBJ2-4
v_gene: TRBV19
CDR3aa: CASSNRQGRNIQYF

j_gene: TRBJ2-5
v_gene: TRBV5-1
CDR3aa: CASSLVGTGGGKTQYF

j_gene: TRBJ2-5
v_gene: TRBV14
CDR3aa: CASSQFRSQETQYF

j_gene: TRBJ1-5
v_gene: TRBV5-6
CDR3aa: CASSFNHGNQPQHF

j_gene: TRBJ2-3
v_gene: TRBV7-2
CDR3aa: CASSLSTDTQYF

j_gene: TRBJ2-3
v_gene: TRBV7-9
CDR3aa: CASSLGNKITDTQYF

j_gene: TRBJ1-2
v_gene: TRBV9
CDR3aa: CASSAARQGGHYGYTF

j_gene: TRBJ2-5
v_gene: TRBV12-3/TRBV12-4
CDR3aa: CASSELALQETQYF

j_gene: TRBJ2-3
v_gene: TRBV19
CDR3aa: CFWTRRKSTDTQYF

j_gene: TRBJ1-2
v_gene: TRBV2
CDR3aa: CASRSGIGVYGYTF

j_gene: TRBJ1-1
v_gene: TRBV19
CDR3aa: CASERGGGTKGTEAFF

j_gene: TRBJ2-5
v_gene: TRBV11-2
CDR3aa: CASSRDRGIQTQYF

j_gene: TRBJ2-3
v_gene: TRBV27
CDR3aa: CASSLSDRGTDTQYF

j_gene: TRBJ2-3
v_gene: TRBV7-2
CDR3aa: CASSQNSGDTQYF

j_gene: TRBJ1-2
v_gene: TRBV12-3/TRBV12-4
CDR3aa: CASGGGQGKGGYTF

j_gene: TRBJ1-5
v_gene: TRBV7-2
CDR3aa: CASSLKTDSNQPQHF

j_gene: TRBJ2-7
v_gene: TRBV2
CDR3aa: CASSAPESSYEQYF

j_gene: TRBJ1-1
v_gene: TRBV11-2
CDR3aa: CASRSGTMNTEAFF

j_gene: TRBJ2-3
v_gene: TRBV7-2
CDR3aa: CASSLSLLGLDTQYF

j_gene: TRBJ1-2
v_gene: TRBV7-2
CDR3aa: CASSEPRGYGYTF

j_gene: TRBJ2-3
v_gene: TRBV7-8
CDR3aa: CASSSRTSGGADTQYF

j_gene: TRBJ2-7
v_gene: TRBV29-1
CDR3aa: CSARDTKYEQYF

j_gene: TRBJ1-1
v_gene: TRBV7-9
CDR3aa: CASSPQGSTEAFF

j_gene: TRBJ1-2
v_gene: TRBV12-3/TRBV12-4
CDR3aa: CASSLQVSSGYTF

j_gene: TRBJ1-1
v_gene: TRBV19
CDR3aa: CASSMEGTGADTEAFF

j_gene: TRBJ2-7
v_gene: TRBV20-1
CDR3aa: CSAPLGLAGGRSSYEQYF

j_gene: TRBJ1-4
v_gene: TRBV7-2
CDR3aa: CASSLLRTWGEKLFF

j_gene: TRBJ1-1
v_gene: TRBV4-1
CDR3aa: CASSQGKGSDTEAFF

j_gene: TRBJ2-3
v_gene: TRBV20-1
CDR3aa: CSAFDLSSTDTQYF

j_gene: TRBJ2-6
v_gene: TRBV25-1
CDR3aa: CASRTSSGANVLTF

j_gene: TRBJ1-1
v_gene: TRBV5-4
CDR3aa: CASSWTGGRRTEAFF

j_gene: TRBJ2-1
v_gene: TRBV4-1
CDR3aa: CASSQGDRYNEQFF

j_gene: TRBJ1-1
v_gene: TRBV10-3
CDR3aa: CAISGQGETEAFF

j_gene: TRBJ2-5
v_gene: TRBV28
CDR3aa: CASSGVAGLTPFQETQYF

j_gene: TRBJ2-6
v_gene: TRBV6-5
CDR3aa: CASSYSSGSGANVLTF

j_gene: TRBJ1-2
v_gene: TRBV4-2
CDR3aa: CASSSQPGQGFSSTF

j_gene: TRBJ1-1
v_gene: TRBV2
CDR3aa: CASSQGENTEAFF

j_gene: TRBJ2-3
v_gene: TRBV12-3/TRBV12-4
CDR3aa: CASSRPSGAITDTQYF

j_gene: TRBJ1-2
v_gene: TRBV12-3/TRBV12-4
CDR3aa: CASSPADRVDYGYTF

j_gene: TRBJ2-5
v_gene: TRBV7-3
CDR3aa: CASSPTGWETQYF

j_gene: TRBJ2-3
v_gene: TRBV20-1
CDR3aa: CSAKYSGGATDTQYF

j_gene: TRBJ2-7
v_gene: TRBV6-2/TRBV6-3
CDR3aa: CASATGGYEQYF

j_gene: TRBJ2-2
v_gene: TRBV20-1
CDR3aa: CSANNVAGDSGELFF

j_gene: TRBJ2-3
v_gene: TRBV7-3
CDR3aa: CASSLWGGTDTQYF

j_gene: TRBJ1-6
v_gene: TRBV3-1
CDR3aa: CASSQGSGTGGSPLHF

j_gene: TRBJ2-5
v_gene: TRBV20-1
CDR3aa: CSGAEALQETQYF

j_gene: TRBJ1-2
v_gene: TRBV7-4
CDR3aa: CASSSTGGAFYGYTF

j_gene: TRBJ2-1
v_gene: TRBV14
CDR3aa: CASSRQYNEQFF

j_gene: TRBJ2-1
v_gene: TRBV12-3/TRBV12-4
CDR3aa: CASSYPYNEHFF

j_gene: TRBJ1-1
v_gene: TRBV4-1
CDR3aa: CASSLRWANTEAFF